These T cell receptor beta chains were read from a single sample in a study of human thymus T cells. TCRdb's copy holds only in-frame clones and misses some; the assay was immunoSEQ multiplex PCR. The sample has some 46,000 clones, 85% to 95% seen once. The specimen sequenced was blood. The receptors originated from a girl under three years old with a congenital heart defect but otherwise immunologically healthy. Both conserved end residues are part of each CDR3. D genes are given only for firm matches. Clone size appears in some rows only: once, few, many, or a class for an expanded clone.

j_call clone_size v_call d_call cdr3_nt cdr3_aa
TRBJ2-7 once TRBV20-1 - TGCAGTGCTAGCGGAAGCTACGAGCAGTACTTC CSASGSYEQYF
TRBJ2-7 - TRBV27 - TGTGCCAGCGGGTACGAGCAGTACTTC CASGYEQYF
TRBJ1-2 - TRBV7-2 - TGTGCCAGCAGCTTAGGTAGACAGGCCGAGGGCTACACCTTC CASSLGRQAEGYTF
TRBJ2-1 - TRBV4-3 - TGCGCCAGCAGCCAAGCTCTGGACACCTACAATGAGCAGTTCTTC CASSQALDTYNEQFF
TRBJ2-5 - TRBV30 - TGTGCCTGGAAAGTTGGTGGGGAGACCCAGTACTTC CAWKVGGETQYF
TRBJ1-2 - TRBV28 TRBD1 TGTGCCAGCAGTTCTACAGGGGAGGACTATGGCTACACCTTC CASSSTGEDYGYTF
TRBJ2-3 - TRBV9 TRBD2 TGTGCCAGCAGCGTTAGCGGGAGGGCTAGCACAGATACGCAGTATTTT CASSVSGRASTDTQYF
TRBJ2-1 few TRBV5-5 - TGTGCCAGCATCAATCTAGCCCTGGCCTACAATGAGCAGTTCTTC CASINLALAYNEQFF
TRBJ1-3 once TRBV2 TRBD1 TGTGCCAGCACGTCGGACAGGGCGGTTGGTGGAAACACCATATATTTT CASTSDRAVGGNTIYF
TRBJ2-1 - TRBV25-1 TRBD1 TGTGCCAGCAGTGAATGGACAGGGGGCGATGAGCAGTTCTTC CASSEWTGGDEQFF
TRBJ2-2 few TRBV7-2 - TGTGCCAGCAGCAGCCCGAACACCGGGGAGCTGTTTTTT CASSSPNTGELFF
TRBJ2-7 - TRBV7-9 - TGTGCCAGCAGCCTAGGGGGTACGTGGGAGCAGTACTTC CASSLGGTWEQYF
TRBJ1-2 - TRBV27 TRBD1 TGTGCCAGCAGTTTAGCAGGGAGGGGGACAGGGTCGAACTATGGCTACACCTTC CASSLAGRGTGSNYGYTF
TRBJ2-7 - TRBV4-2 - TGTGCCAGCAGCCAACCTTCCTACGAGCAGTACTTC CASSQPSYEQYF
TRBJ2-3 - TRBV11-1 - TGTGCCAGCACCCCCGAAGGGACAAAGACAGATACGCAGTATTTT CASTPEGTKTDTQYF
TRBJ1-5 - TRBV13 - TGTGCCAGCAGCCACACCCGACCCGGGGCGATCAATCAGCCCCAGCATTTT CASSHTRPGAINQPQHF
TRBJ1-2 - TRBV6-5 - TGTGCCAGCAGTTACGGTGGGCCCAACTATGGCTACACCTTC CASSYGGPNYGYTF
TRBJ2-3 - TRBV15 TRBD2 TGTGCCACCAGCACCGGGACTAGGGGCGATACGCAGTATTTT CATSTGTRGDTQYF
TRBJ1-3 - TRBV30 - TGTGCCTGGAGCAGAAGAGGGAGTACTGGAAACACCATATATTTT CAWSRRGSTGNTIYF
TRBJ2-6 - TRBV4-2 TRBD2 TGTGCCAGCAGCCAACCCCCGCGGACTAGCGGGAGGGCCTCTGGGGCCAACGTCCTGACTTTC CASSQPPRTSGRASGANVLTF
TRBJ1-2 - TRBV5-8 - TGTGCCAGCAGCTTGGACAGCCTAGGGTATGGCTACACCTTC CASSLDSLGYGYTF
TRBJ1-1 once TRBV29-1 - TGCAGCGTTGAGGGGGGGGACACTGAAGCTTTCTTT CSVEGGDTEAFF
TRBJ1-2 - TRBV11-2 - TGTGCCAGCAGGAGGGTAGCTAACTATGGCTACACCTTC CASRRVANYGYTF
TRBJ1-4 - TRBV5-1 - TGCGCCAGCAGCTTGGGTACCCCTTCACGGGAAAAACTGTTTTTT CASSLGTPSREKLFF
TRBJ2-2 - TRBV4-3 TRBD2 TGCGCCAGCAGCCAAGGAATAGCGGGAGGCACCGGGGAGCTGTTTTTT CASSQGIAGGTGELFF
TRBJ2-2 - TRBV29-1 TRBD2 TGCAGCGCCATTGGACTATCCGGGAGGACCGGGGAGCTGTTTTTT CSAIGLSGRTGELFF
TRBJ2-7 once TRBV5-4 - TGTGCCAGCAGCTCGGGGGGACAACGGGCTCTCTACGAGCAGTACTTC CASSSGGQRALYEQYF
TRBJ2-5 - TRBV30 - TGTGCCTGGAGTGTACGAAAGGACAGCGCCGCGACCCAGTACTTC CAWSVRKDSAATQYF
TRBJ1-5 - TRBV5-6 - TGTGCCAGCAGCGATTTACAGGGAGATAATCAGCCCCAGCATTTT CASSDLQGDNQPQHF
TRBJ2-7 - TRBV28 - TGTGCCAGCAGCCTAGCGCCACAGTCCTACGAGCAGTACTTC CASSLAPQSYEQYF
TRBJ2-3 - TRBV4-1 TRBD2 TGCGCCAGCAGCCAAGGGAGGGTGCTAGCGGGGACAGATACGCAGTATTTT CASSQGRVLAGTDTQYF
TRBJ2-7 once TRBV20-1 TRBD1 TGCAGTGCTAGGCACAGGGGCGAGCAGTACTTC CSARHRGEQYF
TRBJ1-3 once TRBV5-6 - TGTGCCAGCAGCTTGCTCCAGGACTCTGGAAACACCATATATTTT CASSLLQDSGNTIYF
TRBJ2-2 - TRBV19 - TGTGCCAGTCAACAGGGCCGGGGCACCGGGGAGCTGTTTTTT CASQQGRGTGELFF
TRBJ1-2 - TRBV6-6 - TGTGCCAGCAGCTCTGACGGAAATCGGAACTATGGCTACACCTTC CASSSDGNRNYGYTF
TRBJ2-1 - TRBV19 - TGTGCCAGTAGCCCGGGGAATGAGCAGTTCTTC CASSPGNEQFF
TRBJ2-1 - TRBV5-4 TRBD2 TGTGCCAGCAGCTCACCCGGACTAGCGGGGTTTAATGAGCAGTTCTTC CASSSPGLAGFNEQFF
TRBJ1-1 - TRBV6-5 - TGTGCCAGCAGTTACGAGGGGGACACTGAAGCTTTCTTT CASSYEGDTEAFF
TRBJ1-1 - TRBV7-3 - TGTGCCAGCAGCTTAATCGCGGGGGCGACTGAAGCTTTCTTT CASSLIAGATEAFF
TRBJ2-3 - TRBV9 - TGTGCCAGCAGAGGAGGGACAGCCGATACGCAGTATTTT CASRGGTADTQYF
TRBJ2-3 - TRBV28 - TGTGCCAGCAGCGAGCGCTTCCTCACAGATACGCAGTATTTT CASSERFLTDTQYF
TRBJ2-3 - TRBV9 - TGTGCCAGCAGCGTAGCTACAGATACGCAGTATTTT CASSVATDTQYF
TRBJ2-7 - TRBV23-1 - TGCGCCAGCAGCCCCGATCCAGCCCCCTACGAGCAGTACTTC CASSPDPAPYEQYF
TRBJ2-7 once TRBV6-5 TRBD1 TGTGCCAGCAGTTACCGTACAGGGGGCCACGAGCAGTACTTC CASSYRTGGHEQYF
TRBJ2-5 - TRBV19 - TGTGCCAGTAGTACCGGCTCTAGCGGTCCGACAGGTACCCAGTACTTC CASSTGSSGPTGTQYF
TRBJ2-7 - TRBV27 - TGTGCCAGCAGTTTATCGTGGGGGGCCGGGCGGTATGGGGAGCAGTACTTC CASSLSWGAGRYGEQYF
TRBJ1-2 - TRBV29-1 - TGCAGCGTTGCTGAGGGTGGATCGCGTGGCTACACCTTC CSVAEGGSRGYTF
TRBJ2-7 - TRBV5-1 TRBD1 TGCGCCAGCAGCTTGGGGGACAGGGGCGAGCAGTACTTC CASSLGDRGEQYF
TRBJ2-5 - TRBV27 - TGTGCCAGCAGTTTATGGGGCGGCCAAGAGACCCAGTACTTC CASSLWGGQETQYF
TRBJ2-3 - TRBV7-9 - TGTGCCAGCAGCGCATCGTTCACAGATACGCAGTATTTT CASSASFTDTQYF
TRBJ1-4 - TRBV4-1 - TGCGCCAGCAGCCAGTCCCCACGTCGGAATGAAAAACTGTTTTTT CASSQSPRRNEKLFF
TRBJ2-3 once TRBV27 - TGTGCCAGCAGTTTAAAGCGAGCAGGAGATACGCAGTATTTT CASSLKRAGDTQYF
TRBJ1-2 - TRBV4-2 - TGTGCCAGCAGCCAAACGCAGGTCTCCTCTAACTATGGCTACACCTTC CASSQTQVSSNYGYTF
TRBJ2-1 - TRBV4-1 TRBD2 TGCGCCAGCAGCCAATATGCAGGGAGGGGTGAGCAGTTCTTC CASSQYAGRGEQFF
TRBJ2-5 once TRBV14 TRBD2 TGTGCCAGCAGCCATCCCAGGGTTGGAATCGTTAGCGGGAACGAAGAGACCCAGTACTTC CASSHPRVGIVSGNEETQYF
TRBJ2-5 - TRBV2 TRBD1 TGTGCCAGCAGTCACAGGGGCCCGGACCAAGAGACCCAGTACTTC CASSHRGPDQETQYF
TRBJ1-5 - TRBV7-2 - TGTGCCAGCAGCCTGGACAGAAACAATCAGCCCCAGCATTTT CASSLDRNNQPQHF
TRBJ2-1 - TRBV18 TRBD1 TGTGCCAGCTCACCAGGGACAGGGTCCTACAATGAGCAGTTCTTC CASSPGTGSYNEQFF